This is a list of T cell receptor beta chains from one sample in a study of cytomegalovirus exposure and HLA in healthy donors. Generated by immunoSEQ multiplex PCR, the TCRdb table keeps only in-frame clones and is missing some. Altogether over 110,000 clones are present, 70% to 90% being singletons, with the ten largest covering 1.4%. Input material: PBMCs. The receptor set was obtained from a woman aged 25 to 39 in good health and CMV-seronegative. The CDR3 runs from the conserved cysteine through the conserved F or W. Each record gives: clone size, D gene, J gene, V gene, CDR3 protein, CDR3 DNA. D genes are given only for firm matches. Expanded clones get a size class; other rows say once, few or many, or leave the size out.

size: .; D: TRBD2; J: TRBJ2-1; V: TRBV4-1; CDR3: CASSQEGEGSSYNEQFF; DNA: TGCGCCAGCAGCCAAGAAGGGGAGGGGAGCTCCTACAATGAGCAGTTCTTC
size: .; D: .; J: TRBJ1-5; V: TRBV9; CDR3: CASSPGPYSNQPQHF; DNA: TGTGCCAGCAGTCCCGGTCCTTACAGCAATCAGCCCCAGCATTTT
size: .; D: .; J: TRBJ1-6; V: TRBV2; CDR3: CASSFSGYGNSPLHF; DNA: TGTGCCAGCAGTTTTTCGGGGTATGGTAATTCACCCCTCCACTTT
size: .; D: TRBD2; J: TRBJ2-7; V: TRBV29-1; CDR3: CSVANGGAYEQYF; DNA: TGCAGCGTTGCCAACGGGGGGGCGTACGAGCAGTACTTC
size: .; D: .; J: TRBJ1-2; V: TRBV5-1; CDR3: CASSLATAGDGYTF; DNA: TGCGCCAGCAGCTTGGCGACAGCGGGGGATGGCTACACCTTC
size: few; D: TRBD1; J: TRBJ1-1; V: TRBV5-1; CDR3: CASSLTGTGRNTEAFF; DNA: TGCGCCAGCAGCTTGACCGGGACAGGGCGCAACACTGAAGCTTTCTTT
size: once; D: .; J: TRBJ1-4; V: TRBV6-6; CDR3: CASKRGQGGNEKLFF; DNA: TGTGCCAGCAAAAGAGGTCAGGGCGGTAATGAAAAACTGTTTTTT
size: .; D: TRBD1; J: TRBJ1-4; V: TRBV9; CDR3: CASSAGGGTAWEKLFF; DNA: TGTGCCAGCAGCGCCGGCGGAGGGACAGCTTGGGAAAAACTGTTTTTT
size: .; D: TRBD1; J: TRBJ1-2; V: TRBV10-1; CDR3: CASSDGQGEKNYGYTF; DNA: TGCGCCAGCAGTGACGGACAGGGGGAGAAAAACTATGGCTACACCTTC
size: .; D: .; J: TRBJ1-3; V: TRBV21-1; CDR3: CASSKGTGLDHRSGNTIYF; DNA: TGTGCCAGCAGCAAAGGAACAGGGTTGGACCACCGGAGTGGAAACACCATATATTTT
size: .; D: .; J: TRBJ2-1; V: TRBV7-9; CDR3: CASSPGRRSYNEQFF; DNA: TGTGCCAGCAGCCCGGGGAGGCGATCCTACAATGAGCAGTTCTTC
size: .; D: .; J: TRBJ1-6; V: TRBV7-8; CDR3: CASSLRGYNSPLHF; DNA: TGTGCCAGCAGCTTAAGAGGGTACAATTCACCCCTCCACTTT
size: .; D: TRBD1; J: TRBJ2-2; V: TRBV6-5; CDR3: CASSYSSTGDTGELFF; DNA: TGTGCCAGCAGTTACTCTTCGACAGGGGACACCGGGGAGCTGTTTTTT
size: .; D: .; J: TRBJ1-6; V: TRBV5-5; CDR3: CASSLVGVAYNSPLHF; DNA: TGTGCCAGCAGCTTGGTCGGGGTTGCCTATAATTCACCCCTCCACTTT
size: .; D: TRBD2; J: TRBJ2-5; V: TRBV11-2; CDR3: CASSLGASGGAFETQYF; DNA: TGTGCCAGCAGCTTAGGGGCTAGCGGGGGGGCCTTTGAGACCCAGTACTTC
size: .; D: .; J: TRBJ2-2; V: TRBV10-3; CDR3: CAISDPRTAVDSNTGELFF; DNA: TGTGCCATCAGTGACCCTAGGACAGCCGTAGATTCGAACACCGGGGAGCTGTTTTTT
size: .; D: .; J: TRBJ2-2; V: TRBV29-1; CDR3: CSATVGGSNTGELFF; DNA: TGCAGCGCCACGGTAGGGGGATCGAACACCGGGGAGCTGTTTTTT
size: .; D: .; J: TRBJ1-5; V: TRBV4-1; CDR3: CASSQGGGQGRQPQHF; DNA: TGCGCCAGCAGCCAAGGGGGGGGGCAGGGGAGACAGCCCCAGCATTTT
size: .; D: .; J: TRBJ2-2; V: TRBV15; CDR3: CATSRVGQGNTGELFF; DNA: TGTGCCACCAGCAGAGTAGGGCAGGGGAACACCGGGGAGCTGTTTTTT
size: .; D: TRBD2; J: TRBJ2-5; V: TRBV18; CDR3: CASSLTSGGTQETQYF; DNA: TGTGCCAGCTCACTTACTAGCGGGGGAACCCAAGAGACCCAGTACTTC
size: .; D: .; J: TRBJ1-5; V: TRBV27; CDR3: CASSSGGGAWQPQHF; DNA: TGTGCCAGCAGCTCGGGGGGGGGCGCTTGGCAGCCCCAGCATTTT
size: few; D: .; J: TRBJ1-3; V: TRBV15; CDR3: CATSRSGGNTIYF; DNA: TGTGCCACCAGCAGATCCGGTGGAAACACCATATATTTT
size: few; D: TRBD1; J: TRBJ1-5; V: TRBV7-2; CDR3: CASSLMGQGNQPQHF; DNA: TGTGCCAGCAGCTTAATGGGACAGGGCAATCAGCCCCAGCATTTT
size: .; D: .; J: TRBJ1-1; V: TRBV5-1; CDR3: CASSLAETTEAFF; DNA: TGCGCCAGCAGCCTCGCGGAGACCACTGAAGCTTTCTTT
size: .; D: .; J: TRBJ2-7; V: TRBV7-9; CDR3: CASSPTTGFGGQSYEQYF; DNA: TGTGCCAGCAGCCCAACCACCGGGTTCGGGGGTCAGAGCTACGAGCAGTACTTC
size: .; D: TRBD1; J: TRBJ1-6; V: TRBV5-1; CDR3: CASSLVSSLRGPINSPLHF; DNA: TGCGCCAGCAGCTTGGTTTCCAGCCTAAGGGGGCCGATTAATTCACCCCTCCACTTT
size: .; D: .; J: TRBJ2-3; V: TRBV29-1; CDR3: CSVGQGTDTQYF; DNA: TGCAGCGTTGGACAGGGCACAGATACGCAGTATTTT
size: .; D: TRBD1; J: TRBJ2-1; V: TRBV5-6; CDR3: CASSLFDPGTGYNEQFF; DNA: TGTGCCAGCAGCTTGTTCGACCCCGGGACAGGCTACAATGAGCAGTTCTTC
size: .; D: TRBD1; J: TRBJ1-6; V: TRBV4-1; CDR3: CASSPRTGMEGSSYNSPLHF; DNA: TGCGCCAGCAGCCCCAGGACAGGGATGGAGGGTAGTTCCTATAATTCACCCCTCCACTTT
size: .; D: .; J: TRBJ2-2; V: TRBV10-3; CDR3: CASATTNTGELFF; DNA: TGTGCCAGCGCCACGACGAACACCGGGGAGCTGTTTTTT
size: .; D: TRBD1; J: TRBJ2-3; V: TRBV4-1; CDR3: CASSHDRWTGTGAILGTDTQYF; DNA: TGCGCCAGCAGCCATGATCGCTGGACCGGGACAGGGGCCATCCTCGGCACAGATACGCAGTATTTT
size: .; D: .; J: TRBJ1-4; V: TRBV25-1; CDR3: CASSKTREKLFF; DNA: TGTGCCAGCAGTAAGACGCGGGAAAAACTGTTTTTT
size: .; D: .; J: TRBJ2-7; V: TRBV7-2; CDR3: CASSLFGGGWTLSYEQYF; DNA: TGTGCCAGCAGCTTATTTGGGGGCGGTTGGACCCTCTCCTACGAGCAGTACTTC
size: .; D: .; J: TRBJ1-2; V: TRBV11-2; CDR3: CASSSRTYGYTF; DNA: TGTGCCAGCAGCTCCCGGACATATGGCTACACCTTC
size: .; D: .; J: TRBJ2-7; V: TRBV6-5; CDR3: CASSPPMAGRFEQYF; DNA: TGTGCCAGCAGTCCCCCTATGGCAGGGCGTTTCGAGCAGTACTTC
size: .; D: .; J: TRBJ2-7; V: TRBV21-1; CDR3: CASSLYPRDRDPYEQYF; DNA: TGTGCCAGCAGCCTTTACCCTCGGGACAGGGATCCCTACGAGCAGTACTTC
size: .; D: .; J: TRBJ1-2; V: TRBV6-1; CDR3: CASTETGYGYTF; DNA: TGTGCCAGCACGGAGACAGGCTATGGCTACACCTTC
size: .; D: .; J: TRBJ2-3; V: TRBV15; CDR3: CATSRDRADTQYF; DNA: TGTGCCACCAGCAGAGATCGGGCAGATACGCAGTATTTT
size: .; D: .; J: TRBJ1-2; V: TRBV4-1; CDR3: CASSQAAGNYGYTF; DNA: TGCGCCAGCAGCCAAGCAGCAGGGAACTATGGCTACACCTTC
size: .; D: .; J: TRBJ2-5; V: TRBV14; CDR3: CASSQSPVRETQYF; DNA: TGTGCCAGCAGCCAATCACCAGTCAGGGAGACCCAGTACTTC